This T cell receptor beta chain was retrieved from a study of T cell responses to AZD1222 COVID-19 vaccine. Clones were sequenced by immunoSEQ multiplex PCR, and TCRdb holds only the in-frame ones, with some missing. The sample carries 120,000 to 150,000 clones, more than 85% recorded once. Germline values: CDR1 GTSNPN, CDR2 SVGIG (reference sequence). The CDR3 totals 14 residues. V lost 5 bases, J lost 2 bases, and 10 bases lay in between. This TCR was sampled from an adult in good health. V usage is TRBV30 and J usage is TRBJ2-6; D could derive from TRBD1 or TRBD2 (6 bases each). This material consisted of peripheral blood, taken on day 0 of MenACWY control vaccination. CDR3 DNA sequence: TGTGCCTGGTCCGGGGGCGCTGGGGCCAACGTCCTGACTTTC. This gives the protein CAWSGGAGANVLTF.